This T cell receptor (beta chain) was identified in a study of shared clonotypes between healthy human individuals. To note about this clone: Its antigen is unidentified.

Overall study results and limits: Rarefaction indicated that sorted-subset sequencing remained incomplete although depth was large. A handful of donors showed sharing of approximately 4.7% of naive CD4 clonotypes.

V was clipped by 6 bases and J by 5 bases; unmatched bases: 9. CDR3 length: 15 amino acids. Germline CDR1 and CDR2: MNHEY and SMNVEV (reference sequence). Genomic DNA of each subset was evenly split across several immunoSEQ plates. In the original analysis: ImmunoSEQ supplied junction-only sequences lacking quality scores, so filtering was different. Generated by immunoSEQ multiplex PCR, the TCRdb table keeps only in-frame clones and is missing some. The DNA was the basis for D and trimming; V, J and clone size are from that table. The data contain some 2 million clones, about 94% of them singletons. Only CD45RO-negative cells positively selected for CCR7 counted as naive CD8 cells, so terminally differentiated effector memory CD45RA+ cells were excluded.

Sequences were obtained from naive CD8+ T cells sorted from blood. This clonotype was obtained from a man between 18 and 35 years old in good health. The chain couples TRBV27 to TRBJ2-1; TRBD2 agrees at 8 bases. CDR3 sequence (DNA): TGTGCCAGCAGCCCTGGGGCGGGAGGCCACAATGAGCAGTTCTTC. This gives the protein CASSPGAGGHNEQFF.